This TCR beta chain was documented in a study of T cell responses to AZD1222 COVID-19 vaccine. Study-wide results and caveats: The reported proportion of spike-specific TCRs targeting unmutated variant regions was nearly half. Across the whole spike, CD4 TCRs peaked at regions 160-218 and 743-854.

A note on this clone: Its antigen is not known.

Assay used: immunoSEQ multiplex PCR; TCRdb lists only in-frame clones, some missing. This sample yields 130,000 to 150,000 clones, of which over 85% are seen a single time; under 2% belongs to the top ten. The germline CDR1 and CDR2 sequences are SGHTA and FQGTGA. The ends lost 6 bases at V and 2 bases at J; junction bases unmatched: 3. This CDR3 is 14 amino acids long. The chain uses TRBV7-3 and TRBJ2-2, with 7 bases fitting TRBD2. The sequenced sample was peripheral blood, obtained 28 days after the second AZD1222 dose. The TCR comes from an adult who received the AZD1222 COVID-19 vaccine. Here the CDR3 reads CASSRDYNTGELFF. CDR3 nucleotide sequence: TGTGCCAGCAGTAGGGACTATAACACCGGGGAGCTGTTTTTT.